This is a list of T cell receptor beta chains from one sample in a study of cytomegalovirus exposure and HLA in healthy donors. TCRdb's copy holds only in-frame clones and misses some; the assay was immunoSEQ multiplex PCR. This sample has about 32,000 clones, with about 79% found just once. The sample consisted of PBMCs. The receptors derive from a woman aged 18-29 years in good health and CMV-seronegative. The CDR3 runs from the conserved cysteine through the conserved F or W. A D gene is named only where the DNA matches it firmly. Clone size appears in some rows only: once, few, many, or a class for an expanded clone.

d_call j_call clone_size v_call cdr3_aa cdr3_nt
NA TRBJ2-2 NA TRBV11-3 CASSLSVPGELFF TGTGCCAGCAGCTTAAGCGTCCCCGGGGAGCTGTTTTTT
TRBD2 TRBJ2-2 NA TRBV5-1 CASKAGGNTGELFF TGCGCCAGCAAAGCGGGGGGGAACACCGGGGAGCTGTTTTTT
TRBD1 TRBJ1-6 NA TRBV5-5 CASSHSTDRGISPLHF TGTGCCAGCAGCCACTCGACGGACAGGGGCATTTCACCCCTCCACTTT
NA TRBJ2-6 NA TRBV16 CASSPAAGSGANVLTF TGTGCCAGCAGCCCCGCCGCAGGGTCTGGGGCCAACGTCCTGACTTTC
TRBD2 TRBJ2-2 NA TRBV7-9 CASSPSGGTGELFF TGTGCCAGCAGCCCGTCGGGGGGCACCGGGGAGCTGTTTTTT
NA TRBJ1-1 NA TRBV7-2 CASTYEAANTEAFF TGTGCCAGCACCTATGAAGCCGCGAATACTGAAGCTTTCTTT
TRBD1 TRBJ2-7 NA TRBV7-9 CASSSTFSGTGFFEQYF TGTGCCAGCAGCTCGACTTTTTCCGGGACAGGGTTCTTCGAGCAGTACTTC
NA TRBJ1-5 NA TRBV6-6 CASSYSPSTGNQPQHF TGTGCCAGCAGTTACAGCCCCTCCACTGGCAATCAGCCCCAGCATTTT
NA TRBJ2-7 NA TRBV2 CASRAQGGVSYEQYF TGTGCCAGCAGGGCCCAGGGAGGAGTCTCCTACGAGCAGTACTTC
TRBD1 TRBJ1-6 NA TRBV5-1 CASSLGDSWLTPLHF TGCGCCAGCAGCTTGGGGGACAGCTGGCTGACACCCCTCCACTTT
TRBD2 TRBJ2-1 NA TRBV6-5 CASSSASGRYYNEQFF TGTGCCAGCAGTTCTGCTAGCGGCCGTTATTACAATGAGCAGTTCTTC
NA TRBJ1-3 once TRBV4-2 CASSQGQGPILGTIYF TGTGCCAGCAGCCAAGGGCAGGGGCCAATCCTGGGCACCATATATTTT
TRBD1 TRBJ2-2 NA TRBV25-1 CASSGADRGTGELFF TGTGCCAGCAGTGGAGCGGACAGGGGAACCGGGGAGCTGTTTTTT
TRBD1 TRBJ2-7 NA TRBV27 CASSFDEGQGTEQYF TGTGCCAGCAGTTTTGATGAGGGACAGGGGACCGAGCAGTACTTC
TRBD1 TRBJ2-5 NA TRBV7-6 CASSFTGGKGTQYF TGTGCCAGCAGCTTTACAGGGGGCAAGGGGACCCAGTACTTC
TRBD2 TRBJ2-7 few TRBV30 CAWGAGGPGEQYF TGTGCCTGGGGAGCGGGGGGCCCGGGAGAGCAGTACTTC
TRBD1 TRBJ2-5 NA TRBV25-1 CASSPRDSPQETQYF TGTGCCAGCAGCCCCAGGGACAGTCCCCAAGAGACCCAGTACTTC